These 8 T cell receptor beta chains were sequenced from one sample in a study of T cells in Graves' hyperthyroidism and ophthalmopathy. Authors of the study amplified TCR beta CDR3 regions from RNA transcripts. RT-PCR in the first round (using the HTBI primer set) targeted the TCR CDR3. From the multiplex PCR reads, TCRdb called clonotypes with MiXCR, one entry per CDR3 protein. The sample contains a few hundred thousand distinct CDR3 sequences, 15% to 18% of which appear only once. The specimen was blood. The receptors were gathered from a woman aged 30 to 39 with Graves' hyperthyroidism.

The chain links TRBV7-9 to TRBJ2-3, with TRBD2 matching over 7 bases. The V segment lost 3 bases and the J segment 0 bases; nucleotides outside the gene matches: 3. This CDR3 region has 15 residues. Germline V CDR1 and CDR2: SEHNR, FQNEAQ (reference sequence). CDR3 nucleotide sequence: TGTGCCAGCAGCTTTCCCGGGGGGAGCACAGATACGCAGTATTTT. It codes for CASSFPGGSTDTQYF.

This clonotype was counted at least ten times. The J gene is TRBJ2-1, the V gene TRBV7-2, with 7 positions matching TRBD1. The CDR3 runs 15 residues. The germline CDR1 and CDR2 sequences are SGHTA and FQGNSA. V was clipped by 1 base and J by 2 bases; unmatched bases: 2. The CDR3 bases are TGTGCCAGCAGCTTAGTGACAGGGACCTACAATGAGCAGTTCTTC. It translates to CASSLVTGTYNEQFF. The full variable domain, rest sourced from reference TRBV7-2 and TRBJ2-1, is GAGVSQSPSNKVTEKGKDVELRCDPISGHTALYWYRQSLGQGLEFLIYFQGNSAPDKSGLPSDRFSAERTGGSVSTLTIQRTQQEDSAVYLCASSLVTGTYNEQFFGPGTRLTVL.

This sequence joins TRBV5-1 and TRBJ2-2, with TRBD1 identical over 7 bases. The germline V gene has CDR1 SGHRS and CDR2 YFSETQ. The CDR3 consists of 13 residues. Unmatched junction bases numbered 3, after V lost 4 bases and J lost 6 bases. CDR3 nucleotide sequence: TGCGCCAGCAGCCAAACAGGGGCCGGGGAGCTGTTTTTT. This sequence encodes CASSQTGAGELFF.

This clonotype was counted between two and nine times. The chain uses TRBV6-2 or TRBV6-3 and TRBJ2-7, with 10 nucleotides matching TRBD2. Germline CDR1 is MNHEY and CDR2 is SVGEGT. The V segment lost 4 bases and the J segment 3 bases; nucleotides outside the gene matches: 6. The length of the CDR3 is 15 residues. CDR3: CASSSLAGVNYEQYF. In DNA, the CDR3 is TGTGCCAGCAGTTCCCTAGCGGGAGTAAACTACGAGCAGTACTTC.

This clonotype was seen many times. The genes are TRBV20-1 and TRBJ2-1, with TRBD2 matching 12 bases. V trimming: 3 bases; J trimming: 8 bases; junction bases outside the gene matches: 8. The germline V gene encodes CDR1 DFQATT and CDR2 SNEGSKA (reference sequence). The CDR3 covers 15 residues. The CDR3 DNA reads TGCAGTGCTAGGGTTAGACTAGCGGGAGAGGATGAGCAGTTCTTC. Protein: CSARVRLAGEDEQFF.

Only one count was recorded for this clonotype. No conserved phenylalanine or tryptophan ends this CDR3, so it is likely a read error. The V call is TRBV4-3, the J call TRBJ1-6; D gene ambiguous. Trimming stripped 4 bases from V and 7 bases from J, with 5 bases between. Germline V gene lookup returns CDR1 LGHNA and CDR2 YSLEER. The CDR3 is made up of 12 amino acids. The CDR3 DNA reads as TGCGCCAGCAGCCTAGGGAATTCACCCCTCCACTCT. Amino acid sequence: CASSLGNSPLHS.

This clonotype was picked up many times. The chain recombines TRBV6-1 with TRBJ2-2, with 7 nucleotides matching TRBD1. V lost 5 bases, J lost 5 bases, and 8 bases stayed unmatched. Germline assignment: CDR1 MNHNS and CDR2 SASEGT. The CDR3 length is 15 residues. The CDR3 DNA sequence: TGTGCCAGCAGTCCGACAGGGATAAGAACCGGGGAGCTGTTTTTT. It translates to CASSPTGIRTGELFF.

The chain joins TRBV20-1 to TRBJ2-1; no clear D gene. V was pared by 6 bases and J by 9 bases, with 12 bases between. The CDR3 runs to 11 residues. Germline values: CDR1 DFQATT, CDR2 SNEGSKA (reference sequence). In DNA form, the CDR3 reads TGCAGTGCCCTTACCTGGGGTGAGCAGTTCTTC. Translating gives CSALTWGEQFF.